The 11 T cell receptor beta chains in this list originate from one sample, sequenced in a study of Ad26.COV2.S vaccination and SARS-CoV-2 variants. Here immunoSEQ multiplex PCR was the method, and the copy in TCRdb shows in-frame clones only, minus some. The sample includes 500,000 or so clones, nearly 90% of them seen just once. Treatment described: 15 to 20 received Ad26.COV2.S at low or high dose, single or two shots; 5 received placebo; per-sample allocation not given. The samples were gathered on day 63 after the first injection of vaccine or placebo. The source was peripheral blood, collected in a trial of Ad26.COV2.S vaccine versus placebo. The source of these receptors is a person between 18 and 59 years old who received the Ad26.COV2.S COVID-19 vaccine or a placebo.

The CDR3 region has the DNA TGTGCCAGCAGCTTAGGACCTAAGCTCACTGGGGCCAACGTCCTGACTTTC. It translates to CASSLGPKLTGANVLTF. The chain uses TRBV7-2 and TRBJ2-6, with no clear D. Germline V CDR1 and CDR2: SGHTA, FQGNSA. This CDR3 spans 17 amino acids. Trimming took off 1 base at V and 2 bases at J, with 12 bases between the two ends.

This clone was observed once. The rearrangement links TRBV27 to TRBJ2-7; 11 bases fit TRBD1. The germline gives CDR1 MNHEY, CDR2 SMNVEV (reference sequence). Losses at the gene ends were 4 bases for V and 5 bases for J; bases not matched to a gene: 16. This CDR3 is 18 amino acids long. The CDR3 DNA reads TGTGCCAGCAGTTCGGACAGGGGGCGATTACGACGGCCCCACGAGCAGTACTTC. Encoded protein: CASSSDRGRLRRPHEQYF.

This chain links TRBV5-6 with TRBJ1-5; D gene ambiguous. The CDR3 loop spans 14 amino acids. Trimming stripped 0 bases from V and 3 bases from J, with 7 bases between. CDR1 is SGHDT and CDR2 is YYEEEE in the germline V gene. CDR3 loop: CASSLAADNQPQHF. In DNA form, the CDR3 reads TGTGCCAGCAGCTTGGCCGCAGACAATCAGCCCCAGCATTTT.

The V call is TRBV11-2, the J call TRBJ2-3; D call uncertain. Trimming cost V 1 base and J 0 bases, with 8 bases left between them. The germline V gene encodes CDR1 SGHAT and CDR2 FQNNGV. This CDR3 is 15 amino acids long. The CDR3 here is CASSLGSASTDTQYF. The CDR3 DNA reads as TGTGCCAGCAGCTTAGGGTCTGCGAGCACAGATACGCAGTATTTT.

The CDR3 region has the DNA TGTGCCAGCAGTCAGACTAGCGGGAGCCCTGAGCAGTTCTTC. The encoded protein is CASSQTSGSPEQFF. The chain combines TRBV2 with TRBJ2-1; TRBD2 agrees at 12 bases. Looked up from germline, CDR1 is SNHLY and CDR2 is FYNNEI. The CDR3 loop spans 14 amino acids. The V segment lost 5 bases and the J segment 9 bases; nucleotides outside the gene matches: 5.

V and J are TRBV3-1 (or the pseudogene TRBV3-2) and TRBJ2-5; D may be TRBD1 (6 bases). CDR1 and CDR2 (germline): LGHDT, YNNKEL (reference sequence). V was trimmed by 4 bases and J by 5 bases, leaving 26 bases between them. The CDR3 runs to 18 residues. CDR3 protein: CASSRQVLKTGRRETQYF. DNA of the CDR3: TGTGCCAGCAGCCGTCAGGTCCTAAAAACAGGGCGGCGGGAGACCCAGTACTTC.

The chain combines TRBV6-5 with TRBJ2-7, with 8 bases aligning to TRBD2. Germline values: CDR1 MNHEY, CDR2 SVGAGI. The CDR3 contains 15 residues. Trimming at V came to 0 bases and at J to 6 bases, leaving 7 bases not matched to a gene. This CDR3 reads CASSYSSGSRAEQYV. CDR3 sequence (DNA): TGTGCCAGCAGTTACTCGAGCGGGAGTAGGGCCGAGCAGTACGTC.

The genes are TRBV27 and TRBJ2-1, with 9 nucleotides matching TRBD1. CDR3 length: 15 residues. Germline-derived CDR1 and CDR2 are MNHEY and SMNVEV (reference sequence). J gave up 4 bases and V 6 bases, and 7 bases lay outside the gene matches. The chain's CDR3 is CASSQGQGLYNEQFF. CDR3 sequence (DNA): TGTGCCAGCAGCCAGGGACAGGGCCTATACAATGAGCAGTTCTTC.

J is TRBJ2-7 and V is TRBV6-2 or TRBV6-3, with TRBD2 matching 9 bases. The germline gives CDR1 MNHEY, CDR2 SVGEGT. V lost 0 bases, J lost 5 bases, and 11 bases stayed unmatched. The length of the CDR3 is 17 residues. DNA for the CDR3: TGTGCCAGCAGTTACTCGATGGCGTTAGCGGGAGAAGACGAGCAGTACGTC. This gives the protein CASSYSMALAGEDEQYV.

In DNA form, the CDR3 reads TGTGCCAGCAGCGCCGGGACTTTATTCAATGAGCAGTTCTTC. This translates into CASSAGTLFNEQFF. The V gene is TRBV2, the J gene TRBJ2-1; D is perhaps TRBD2 (6 bases). Germline CDR1 and CDR2: SNHLY and FYNNEI. The CDR3 runs to 14 residues. V was trimmed by 6 bases and J by 6 bases, leaving 15 bases between them. The full variable domain, with the rest looked up from reference TRBV2 and TRBJ2-1, is EPEVTQTPSHQVTQMGQEVILRCVPISNHLYFYWYRQILGQKVEFLVSFYNNEISEKSEIFDDQFSVERPDGSNFTLKIRSTKLEDSAMYFCASSAGTLFNEQFFGPGTRLTVL.

This clone was observed a few times. The V call is TRBV7-2, the J call TRBJ1-5; the D is unclear. The CDR3 sequence is 14 residues long. Trimming stripped 3 bases from V and 5 bases from J, with 11 bases between. Germline-derived CDR1 and CDR2 are SGHTA and FQGNSA. The CDR3 DNA is TGTGCCAGCAGCTTCTACGGTCGAGATCAGCCCCAGCATTTT. Amino acid sequence: CASSFYGRDQPQHF.